This paragraph reports one T cell receptor (beta chain). Its antigen is unknown. These data come from a study of cytomegalovirus exposure and HLA in healthy donors. The CDR3 covers 14 residues. The junction had 7 bases not matched to a gene; V was cut back by 0 bases and J by 9 bases. The germline V gene has CDR1 MNHEY and CDR2 SVGAGI. The study, taken as a whole, reports: A list of 150 to 200 TCR beta chains associated with cytomegalovirus was given. Cytomegalovirus status was reportedly diagnosed by the classifier with high specificity and sensitivity.

Both 60 Vbeta primers and 13 Jbeta primers went into the PCR. In the original workflow: As a later analysis found, there were 70 million to 90 million unique TCR beta chains, of which about 10 million were shared. The assay was immunoSEQ multiplex PCR, and TCRdb's table has in-frame clones only and misses some. V, J and clone size were drawn from that table, and D and trimming were deduced from the DNA. The data show roughly 150,000 clones, with about 84% seen just once and 1% to 1.5% held by the top ten. The genes are TRBV6-5 and TRBJ1-1, with 7 bases fitting TRBD1. The receptor was isolated from a man aged 50-59 years in good health and CMV-seropositive. Sequencing was carried out using PBMCs. The CDR3 DNA follows: TGTGCCAGCAGTTACTCGGGAAACAGGGGTAAAGCTTTCTTT. It specifies CASSYSGNRGKAFF.